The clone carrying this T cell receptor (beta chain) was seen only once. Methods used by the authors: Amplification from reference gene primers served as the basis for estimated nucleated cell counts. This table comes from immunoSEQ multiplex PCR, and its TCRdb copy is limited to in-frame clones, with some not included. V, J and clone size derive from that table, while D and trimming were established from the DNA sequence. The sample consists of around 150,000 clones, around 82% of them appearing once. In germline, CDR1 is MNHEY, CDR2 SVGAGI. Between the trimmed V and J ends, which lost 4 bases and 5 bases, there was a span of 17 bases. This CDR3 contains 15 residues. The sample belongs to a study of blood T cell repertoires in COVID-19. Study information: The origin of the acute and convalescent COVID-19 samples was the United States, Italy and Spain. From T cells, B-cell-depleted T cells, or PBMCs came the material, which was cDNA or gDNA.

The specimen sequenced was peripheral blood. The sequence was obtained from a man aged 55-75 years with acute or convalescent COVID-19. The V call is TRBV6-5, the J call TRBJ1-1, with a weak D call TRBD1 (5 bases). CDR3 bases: TGTGCCAGCAGTTGGTACAGGCCTTGGTCGACTGAAGCTTTCTTT. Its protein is CASSWYRPWSTEAFF.